This passage covers 10 T cell receptor beta chains from one sample sequenced in a study of cytomegalovirus exposure and HLA in healthy donors. With 60 Vbeta and 13 Jbeta primers, the PCR was carried out. The assay was immunoSEQ multiplex PCR, and TCRdb's table has in-frame clones only and misses some. The sample carries 98,000 or so clones, less than 80% recorded once. The material sequenced was PBMCs. Receptors originate from a man aged 35-49 years in good health and CMV-seronegative.

This clone was observed a single time. CDR3 amino acids: CASSFTSEQFF. In nucleotides, the CDR3 is TGTGCCAGCAGCTTTACTAGTGAGCAGTTCTTC. This chain links TRBV11-2 with TRBJ2-1; weak D call: TRBD2 (5 bases). Per the germline V gene, CDR1 is SGHAT and CDR2 is FQNNGV. V lost 3 bases and J lost 9, with 6 bases in between. This CDR3 comprises 11 residues.

V and J are TRBV19 and TRBJ2-5, with 9 bases aligning to TRBD2. This CDR3 spans 14 amino acids. J lost 0 bases, V lost 7 bases, and 3 bases had no gene match. Germline lookup yields CDR1 LNHDA and CDR2 SQIVND (reference sequence). This chain's CDR3 is CASTSGMYQETQYF. In DNA, the CDR3 is TGTGCCAGTACTAGCGGGATGTACCAAGAGACCCAGTACTTC.

The CDR3 DNA is TGCGCCAGCAGCCAAGCAGAGGGATCACCCCTCCACTTT. It codes for CASSQAEGSPLHF. The chain employs TRBV4-3 and TRBJ1-6; no definite D call. V was trimmed by 1 base and J by 10 bases, leaving 8 bases between them. CDR3 length: 13 residues. The V gene's germline CDR1 is LGHNA and CDR2 YSLEER.

The chain recombines TRBV2 with TRBJ1-5; D gene uncertain. Trimming left V 5 bases short and J 6 bases short, with 11 bases between. Looked up from germline, CDR1 is SNHLY and CDR2 is FYNNEI. The CDR3 is 13 residues long. CDR3 sequence (DNA): TGTGCCAGCAGTCCCGAACGGGGTCAGCCCCAGCATTTT. It is translated as CASSPERGQPQHF.

This chain joins TRBV19 and TRBJ2-7; D is perhaps TRBD1 (6 bases). Germline V gives CDR1 LNHDA, CDR2 SQIVND (reference sequence). The CDR3 extends over 13 amino acids. V was clipped by 6 bases and J by 1 base, with 10 bases between them. The CDR3 loop reads CASSPDRSYEQYF. CDR3 DNA: TGTGCCAGTAGCCCTGACAGGTCCTACGAGCAGTACTTC. The entire variable domain, with the rest obtained from reference TRBV19 and TRBJ2-7, is as follows: DGGITQSPKYLFRKEGQNVTLSCEQNLNHDAMYWYRQDPGQGLRLIYYSQIVNDFQKGDIAEGYSVSREKKESFPLTVTSAQKNPTAFYLCASSPDRSYEQYFGPGTRLTVT.

This clone was detected only a few times. The gene calls are TRBV18 and TRBJ1-4; the match to TRBD1 covers 8 bases. Germline CDR1 KGHSH, CDR2 LQKENI. Trimming cost V 5 bases and J 6 bases; bases outside gene matches: 5. The CDR3 runs 14 residues. CDR3 coding DNA: TGTGCCAGCTCAGAGGGACAGGAATATGAAAAACTGTTTTTT. It encodes CASSEGQEYEKLFF.

This chain joins TRBV29-1 and TRBJ2-1; 8 nucleotides line up with TRBD2. The CDR3 consists of 17 residues. Unmatched junction bases numbered 11, after V lost 1 base and J lost 3 bases. Germline V gene sequence: CDR1 SQVTM, CDR2 ANQGSEA. The CDR3 here is CSVEGLAGHHLYNEQFF. DNA of the CDR3: TGCAGCGTTGAAGGGTTAGCGGGACATCACCTCTACAATGAGCAGTTCTTC.

J is TRBJ2-1 and V is TRBV7-6; tentatively, D is TRBD2 (6 bases). Germline CDR1 and CDR2: SGHVS and FNYEAQ. V lost 5 bases and J 7 bases, leaving 15 bases between the germline ends. This CDR3 has 14 amino acids. CDR3 region: CASSQPGVTNEQFF. CDR3 DNA: TGTGCCAGCAGCCAACCGGGGGTAACGAATGAGCAGTTCTTC.

The V call is TRBV4-3, the J call TRBJ1-4; D unresolved. V was cut by 3 bases and J by 4 bases, with 12 bases left in between. This CDR3 is 15 amino acids long. Germline V gene data show CDR1 as LGHNA and CDR2 as YSLEER. This CDR3 is CASSHAQLFNEKLFF. CDR3 nucleotide sequence: TGCGCCAGCAGCCATGCACAGCTTTTTAATGAAAAACTGTTTTTT.

The chain uses TRBV19 and TRBJ2-4; tentative D call: TRBD1 (5 bases). V was cut by 5 bases and J by 0 bases, with 11 bases left in between. Germline assignment: CDR1 LNHDA and CDR2 SQIVND (reference sequence). The CDR3 contains 15 residues. CDR3 nucleotides: TGTGCCAGTAGTGCAGGGATGGGAGCCAAAAACATTCAGTACTTC. Encoded protein: CASSAGMGAKNIQYF. Full variable domain (remainder filled in from reference TRBV19 and TRBJ2-4): DGGITQSPKYLFRKEGQNVTLSCEQNLNHDAMYWYRQDPGQGLRLIYYSQIVNDFQKGDIAEGYSVSREKKESFPLTVTSAQKNPTAFYLCASSAGMGAKNIQYFGAGTRLSVL.